The entry below describes one T cell receptor (beta chain). Its antigen is unidentified. The source of the sample is a study of shared clonotypes between healthy human individuals. Study at large: CD4 naive and CD4 memory each took three plates per donor, while CD8 naive took two and CD8 memory one.

The study separated CD4+ cells into CD45RA+ naive and CD45RA-negative memory subsets. Whole-study results and caveats: The study generally estimated greater richness for naive than memory subsets. Non-shared clonotypes were found to have lower generation probabilities than the clonotypes that were shared by all four of the sorted-subset donors.

Here immunoSEQ multiplex PCR was the method, and the copy in TCRdb shows in-frame clones only, minus some. The table has 2,500,000 or so clones, around 92% seen once; the top ten hold around 0.4%. The CDR3 is 18 amino acids. V gave up 2 bases and J gave up 2 bases, with 22 bases separating them. Germline values: CDR1 MRHNA, CDR2 SNTAGT. The sequence was obtained from a young man in good health. Some clones in this sample may be carry-over from other donors' samples. The genes are TRBV6-4 and TRBJ2-7; no definite D call. Sequenced: naive CD4+ T cells from PBMCs. Subset noted: CD45RA+ positively selected. The DNA of the CDR3 is TGTGCCAGCAGTGACCCCGGCGCGGACGGATGTACTCCCTACGAGCAGTACTTC. This translates into CASSDPGADGCTPYEQYF.